This is a list of T cell receptor beta chains from one sample in a study of blood T cell repertoires in COVID-19. Assay: immunoSEQ multiplex PCR; the TCRdb copy retains only in-frame clones and omits some. This sample carries 150,000 to 200,000 clones, around nine tenths of them seen once, and the ten largest clones take more than 3%. The sequenced sample consisted of peripheral blood. Receptor source: a man aged 65 to 79 with acute or convalescent COVID-19. Each CDR3 is given with its conserved first and last residue. D genes are given only for firm matches. Where a row states a size, it is once, few, many or the class of an expanded clone; other rows omit it.

abundance	v_gene	j_gene	d_gene	CDR3aa	CDR3nt
once	TRBV10-1	TRBJ2-1	TRBD2	CASSRGLAGAQLHPSYNEQFF	TGCGCCAGCAGTCGAGGACTAGCGGGGGCCCAGCTTCACCCCTCCTACAATGAGCAGTTCTTC
few	TRBV5-4	TRBJ1-3	.	CASSLGDTYNSDTIYF	TGTGCCAGCAGCTTGGGGGACACCTACAACTCGGACACCATATATTTT
.	TRBV19	TRBJ2-1	.	CASSMLDSSYNEQFF	TGTGCCAGTAGTATGCTAGATAGCTCCTACAATGAGCAGTTCTTC
.	TRBV9	TRBJ1-4	TRBD1	CASSESTGGSEKLFF	TGTGCCAGCAGCGAGTCTACAGGGGGTAGTGAAAAACTGTTTTTT
.	TRBV24-1	TRBJ1-5	.	CATSDSRTVYQPQHF	TGTGCCACCAGTGATTCAAGGACAGTTTACCAGCCCCAGCATTTT
.	TRBV7-6	TRBJ2-7	TRBD1	CASSLEPVGGQGGTYEQYF	TGTGCCAGCAGCTTAGAGCCCGTGGGGGGACAGGGAGGCACCTACGAGCAGTACTTC
.	TRBV23-1	TRBJ1-1	.	CASSLPFLPPNTEAFF	TGCGCCAGCAGTCTTCCCTTTCTCCCCCCTAACACTGAAGCTTTCTTT
.	TRBV7-3	TRBJ2-5	.	CASSLSGRVRETQYF	TGTGCCAGCAGCTTAAGCGGTCGCGTCCGAGAGACCCAGTACTTC
.	TRBV14	TRBJ2-1	.	CASSRGRSEQFF	TGTGCCAGCAGCCGGGGGAGGAGTGAGCAGTTCTTC
once	TRBV5-1	TRBJ1-3	.	CASSLSQAYPGNTIYF	TGCGCCAGCAGCTTGAGTCAGGCCTACCCTGGAAACACCATATATTTT
.	TRBV6-1	TRBJ1-2	.	CASSEAQGNYGYTF	TGTGCCAGCAGTGAGGCTCAGGGGAACTATGGCTACACCTTC
few	TRBV25-1	TRBJ1-6	TRBD1	CASSGTGGHSYNSPLHF	TGTGCCAGCTCAGGGACAGGGGGCCACTCCTATAATTCACCCCTCCACTTT
few	TRBV30	TRBJ1-2	.	CAWGTSRQNNYGYTF	TGTGCCTGGGGCACGTCGAGACAGAATAACTATGGCTACACCTTC
.	TRBV11-2	TRBJ2-7	.	CASSFSSGDRLSYEQYF	TGTGCCAGCAGCTTTTCTTCGGGGGACCGCCTCTCCTACGAGCAGTACTTC
.	TRBV15	TRBJ2-5	TRBD1	CATGTGGRETQYF	TGTGCCACCGGGACAGGGGGTCGAGAGACCCAGTACTTC
.	TRBV3-1/TRBV3-2	TRBJ1-1	.	CASSHSTRRNTEAFF	TGTGCCAGCAGCCACTCGACACGCAGGAACACTGAAGCTTTCTTT
.	TRBV5-4	TRBJ1-2	TRBD1	CASSRDRALGYTF	TGTGCCAGCAGCCGGGACAGGGCTCTTGGCTACACCTTC
.	TRBV2	TRBJ1-1	.	CASGLIENTEAFF	TGTGCCAGCGGACTAATAGAGAACACTGAAGCTTTCTTT
.	TRBV6-4	TRBJ2-5	.	CASSDSTGQETQYF	TGTGCCAGCAGTGACTCGACAGGCCAAGAGACCCAGTACTTC
.	TRBV10-3	TRBJ1-6	.	CAISEGTIGDNSPLHF	TGTGCCATCAGTGAGGGCACCATCGGGGATAATTCACCCCTCCACTTT
.	TRBV7-8	TRBJ2-5	TRBD2	CASSPRGGTAETQYF	TGTGCCAGCAGCCCCCGGGGGGGTACGGCGGAGACCCAGTACTTC
.	TRBV29-1	TRBJ1-1	.	CSVMDSVNTEAFF	TGCAGCGTTATGGACAGCGTGAACACTGAAGCTTTCTTT
.	TRBV19	TRBJ2-3	.	CASSRTDSTDTQYF	TGTGCCAGTAGTAGGACAGATAGCACAGATACGCAGTATTTT
once	TRBV11-3	TRBJ1-5	TRBD1	CASKPGGCNQPQHF	TGTGCCAGCAAACCAGGGGGGTGTAATCAGCCCCAGCATTTT
.	TRBV28	TRBJ2-1	.	CASAQGPYNEQFF	TGTGCCAGCGCACAGGGTCCCTACAATGAGCAGTTCTTC
.	TRBV4-1	TRBJ1-4	.	CASSREGQGNEKLFF	TGCGCCAGCAGCCGGGAAGGGCAGGGTAATGAAAAACTGTTTTTT
.	TRBV2	TRBJ2-5	.	CASSYSGQPQETQYF	TGTGCCAGCAGCTACTCTGGGCAGCCGCAAGAGACCCAGTACTTC
.	TRBV27	TRBJ1-5	.	CASSLTTGSNQPQHF	TGTGCCAGCAGTTTAACAACAGGGTCCAATCAGCCCCAGCATTTT
.	TRBV7-2	TRBJ1-2	TRBD1	CASSLNRQGMGSGYTF	TGTGCCAGCAGCTTAAACCGACAGGGGATGGGAAGTGGCTACACCTTC